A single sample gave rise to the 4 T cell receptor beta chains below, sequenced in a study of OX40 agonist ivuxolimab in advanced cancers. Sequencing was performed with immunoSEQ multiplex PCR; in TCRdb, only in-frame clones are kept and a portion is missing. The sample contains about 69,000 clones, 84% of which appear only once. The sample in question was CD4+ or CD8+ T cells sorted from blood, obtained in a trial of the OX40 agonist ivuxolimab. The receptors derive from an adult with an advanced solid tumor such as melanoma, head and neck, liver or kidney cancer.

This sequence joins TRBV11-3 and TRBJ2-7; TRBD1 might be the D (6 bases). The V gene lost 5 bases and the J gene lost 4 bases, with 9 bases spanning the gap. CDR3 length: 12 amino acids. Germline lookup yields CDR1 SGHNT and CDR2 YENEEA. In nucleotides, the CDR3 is TGTGCCAGCAGCCCAGGACAGTACGAGCAGTACTTC. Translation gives CASSPGQYEQYF.

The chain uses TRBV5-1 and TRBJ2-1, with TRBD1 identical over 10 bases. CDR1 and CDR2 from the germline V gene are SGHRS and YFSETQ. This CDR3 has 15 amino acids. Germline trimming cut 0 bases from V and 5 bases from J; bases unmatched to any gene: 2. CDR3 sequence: CASSLGGTGDNEQFF. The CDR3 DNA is TGCGCCAGCAGCTTGGGCGGGACAGGGGACAATGAGCAGTTCTTC. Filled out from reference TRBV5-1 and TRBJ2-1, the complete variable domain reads KAGVTQTPRYLIKTRGQQVTLSCSPISGHRSVSWYQQTPGQGLQFLFEYFSETQRNKGNFPGRFSGRQFSNSRSEMNVSTLELGDSALYLCASSLGGTGDNEQFFGPGTRLTVL.

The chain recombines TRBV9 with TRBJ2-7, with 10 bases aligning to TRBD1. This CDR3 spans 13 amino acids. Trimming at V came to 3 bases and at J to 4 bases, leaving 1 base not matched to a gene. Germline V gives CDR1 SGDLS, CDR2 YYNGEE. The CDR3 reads CASSEGQGYEQYF. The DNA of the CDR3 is TGTGCCAGCAGCGAGGGACAGGGGTACGAGCAGTACTTC.

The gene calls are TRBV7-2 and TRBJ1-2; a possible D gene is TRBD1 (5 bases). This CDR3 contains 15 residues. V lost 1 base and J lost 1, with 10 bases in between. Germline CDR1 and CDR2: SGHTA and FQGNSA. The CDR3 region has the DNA TGTGCCAGCAGCTTAGGTCGGGGCTATAACTATGGCTACACCTTC. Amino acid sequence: CASSLGRGYNYGYTF.